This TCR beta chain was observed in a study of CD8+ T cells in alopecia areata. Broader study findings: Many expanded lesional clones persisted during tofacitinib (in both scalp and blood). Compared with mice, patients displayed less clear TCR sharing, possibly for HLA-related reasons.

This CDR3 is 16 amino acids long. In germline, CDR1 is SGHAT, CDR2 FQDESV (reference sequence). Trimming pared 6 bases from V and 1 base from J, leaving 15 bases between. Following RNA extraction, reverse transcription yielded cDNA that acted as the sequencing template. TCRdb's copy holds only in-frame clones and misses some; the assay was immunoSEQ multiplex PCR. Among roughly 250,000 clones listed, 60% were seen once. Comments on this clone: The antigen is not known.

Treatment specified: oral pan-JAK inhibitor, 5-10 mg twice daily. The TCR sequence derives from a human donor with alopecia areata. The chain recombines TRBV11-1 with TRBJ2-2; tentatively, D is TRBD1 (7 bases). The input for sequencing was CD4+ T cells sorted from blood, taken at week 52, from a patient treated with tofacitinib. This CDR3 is CASSYAGQRNTGELFF. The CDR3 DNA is TGTGCCAGCAGTTACGCGGGACAGAGGAACACCGGGGAGCTGTTTTTT.